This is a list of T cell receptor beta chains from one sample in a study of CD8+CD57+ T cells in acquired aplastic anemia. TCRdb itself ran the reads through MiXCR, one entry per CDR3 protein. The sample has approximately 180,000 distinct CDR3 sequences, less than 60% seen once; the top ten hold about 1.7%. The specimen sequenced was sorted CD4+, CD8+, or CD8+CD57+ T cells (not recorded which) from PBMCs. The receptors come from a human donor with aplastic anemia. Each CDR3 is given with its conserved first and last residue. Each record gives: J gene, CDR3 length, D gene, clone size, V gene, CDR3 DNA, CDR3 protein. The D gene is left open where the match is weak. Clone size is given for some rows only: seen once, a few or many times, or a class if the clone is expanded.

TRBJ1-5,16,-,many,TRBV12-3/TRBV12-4,TGTGCCAGCAACCCCGCCCCCCTTTATAGCAATCAGCCCCAGCATTTT,CASNPAPLYSNQPQHF
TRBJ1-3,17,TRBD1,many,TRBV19,TGTGCCAGTAGTCCCCCGGGACAGGGGGCCTCTGGAAACACCATATATTTT,CASSPPGQGASGNTIYF
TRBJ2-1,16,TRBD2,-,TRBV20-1,TGCAGTGCGGACCCCGGGACTAGCGAAGGGTACAATGAGCAGTTCTTC,CSADPGTSEGYNEQFF
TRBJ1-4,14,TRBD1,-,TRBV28,TGTGCCAGCAGTTTTGACAGGGCAGGTGAAAAACTGTTTTTT,CASSFDRAGEKLFF
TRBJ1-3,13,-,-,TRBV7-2,TGTGCCAGCAGCTTACGGCAATTGAACACCATATATTTT,CASSLRQLNTIYF
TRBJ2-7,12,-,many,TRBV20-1,TGCAGTGCCAACGACGGCTCCTACGAGCAGTACTTC,CSANDGSYEQYF
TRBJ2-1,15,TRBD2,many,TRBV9,TGTGCCAGCAGCCGGACTAGCGGGGCGATATATGAGCAGTTCTTC,CASSRTSGAIYEQFF
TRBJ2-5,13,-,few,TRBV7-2,TGTGCCAGCAGCTTGTGGGCCCAAGAGACCCAGTACTTC,CASSLWAQETQYF
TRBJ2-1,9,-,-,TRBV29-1,TGCAGCGTTGGTGGTGAGCAGTTCTTC,CSVGGEQFF
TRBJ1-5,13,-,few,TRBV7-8,TGTGCCAGCAGCTTAGGAGAGCATCAGCCCCAGCATTTT,CASSLGEHQPQHF
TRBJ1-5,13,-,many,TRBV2,TGTGCCATCAAAGGGGACAAGGGTGAGCCCCAGCATTTT,CAIKGDKGEPQHF